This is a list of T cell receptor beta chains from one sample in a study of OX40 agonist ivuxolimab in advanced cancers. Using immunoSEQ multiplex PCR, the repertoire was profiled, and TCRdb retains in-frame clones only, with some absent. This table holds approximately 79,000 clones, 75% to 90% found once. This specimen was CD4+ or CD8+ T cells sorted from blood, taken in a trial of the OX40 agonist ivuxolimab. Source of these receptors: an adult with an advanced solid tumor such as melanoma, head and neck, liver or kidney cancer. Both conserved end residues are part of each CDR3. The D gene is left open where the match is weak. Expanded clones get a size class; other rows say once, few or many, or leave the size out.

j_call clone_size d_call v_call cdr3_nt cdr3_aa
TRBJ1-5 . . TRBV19 TGTGCCAGTAGTATAGAGGGAGCACAGGGAAGTCAGCCCCAGCATTTT CASSIEGAQGSQPQHF
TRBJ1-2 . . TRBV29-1 TGCAGCGTCCCTCGAGGGGGTGGAGCCTATGGCTACACCTTC CSVPRGGGAYGYTF
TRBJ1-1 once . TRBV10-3 TGTGCCATCAAGGCAGAAGCTGAAGCTTTCTTT CAIKAEAEAFF
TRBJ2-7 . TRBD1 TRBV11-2 TGTGCCAGCAGCTGGGACGGACAGGGTGAGCACTTC CASSWDGQGEHF
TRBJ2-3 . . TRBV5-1 TGCGCCAGCATGATCCCACGCGGGGCAACAGATACGCAGTATTTT CASMIPRGATDTQYF
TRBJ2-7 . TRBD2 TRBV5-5 TGTGCCAGCAGCGCCTCTAGCGGGGGGCCTTCCTACGAGCAGTACTTC CASSASSGGPSYEQYF
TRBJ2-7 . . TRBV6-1 TGTGCCAGCAGTATACAGGGCTACGAGCAGTACTTC CASSIQGYEQYF
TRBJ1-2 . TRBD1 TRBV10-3 TGTGCCATCAGTGAGACCCCAGACAGGGTAGGGGGCTACACCTTC CAISETPDRVGGYTF
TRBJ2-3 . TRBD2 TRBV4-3 TGCGCCAGCAGCCAAGGATTTAATGGACTAGCGGGGCAGTATTTT CASSQGFNGLAGQYF
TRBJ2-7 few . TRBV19 TGTGCCAGTAGCCTCTCCGGACGGAGCTCCTACGAGCAGTACTTC CASSLSGRSSYEQYF
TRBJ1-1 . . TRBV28 TGTGCCAGCAGTTTAGTAAAAGGAGCCGGGCCGAAAGAAGCTTTCTTT CASSLVKGAGPKEAFF
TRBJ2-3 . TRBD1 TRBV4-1 TGCGCCAGCAGCCAAGATCGGGGACAGAGCCGATATAATCAAGGCACAGATACGCAGTATTTT CASSQDRGQSRYNQGTDTQYF
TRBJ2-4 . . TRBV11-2 TGTGCCAGCAGCCCTGGAGGCGCAGCGCGTCAGTACTTC CASSPGGAARQYF
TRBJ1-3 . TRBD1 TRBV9 TGTGCCAGCAGCGTAGCCCCATTTCAGGGGGCCTCCTCTGGAAACACCATGTATTTT CASSVAPFQGASSGNTMYF
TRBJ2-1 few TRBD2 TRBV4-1 TGCGCCAGCAGCCTATCGCCGGGACTAGCGGGAGTGGGGAATGAGCAGTTCTTC CASSLSPGLAGVGNEQFF
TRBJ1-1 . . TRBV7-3 TGTGCCAGCAGCCTACAACCTCGGACTGAAGCTTTCTTT CASSLQPRTEAFF
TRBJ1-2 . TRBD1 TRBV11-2 TGTGCCAGCAGCGCTGGACAGGGCCTCAGCTATGGCTACACCTTC CASSAGQGLSYGYTF
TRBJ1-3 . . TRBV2 TGTGCCAGCAGTGGAGGGTTCCAAGGAAACACCATATATTTT CASSGGFQGNTIYF
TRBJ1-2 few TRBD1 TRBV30 TGTGCCTGGGTGGGACAGGGGCGAACTAACTATGGCTACACCTTC CAWVGQGRTNYGYTF
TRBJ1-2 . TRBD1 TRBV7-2 TGTGCCAGCAGCTTCCCCCAGGGGGCGCGAGGCTACACCTTC CASSFPQGARGYTF
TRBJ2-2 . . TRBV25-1 TGTGCCAGCAGTGAATATCAGGGGACGACCGGGGAGCTGTTTTTT CASSEYQGTTGELFF
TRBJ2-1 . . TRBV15 TGTGCCACCAGCCAGTTGGCCAGAGCGCAGTTCTTC CATSQLARAQFF
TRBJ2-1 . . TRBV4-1 TGCGCCAGCAGCCAAGTAGGTAGATCCAGGGTGTACAATGAGCAGTTCTTC CASSQVGRSRVYNEQFF
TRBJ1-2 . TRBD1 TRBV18 TGTGCCAGCTCACCACCGATCACAGGGGCTGCGTTAGGCTACACCTTC CASSPPITGAALGYTF
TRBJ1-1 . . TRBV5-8 TGTGCCAGCAGCTTGAAGACTGAAGCTTTCTTT CASSLKTEAFF
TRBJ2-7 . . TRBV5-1 TGCGCCAGCAGCTACGGACAGGCAGGGGGGCCCTACGAGCAGTACTTC CASSYGQAGGPYEQYF
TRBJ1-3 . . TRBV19 TGTGCCAGTAGTATAGGAGGGAGGTCGAGAGGAAACACCATATATTTT CASSIGGRSRGNTIYF
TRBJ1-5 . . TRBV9 TGTACCAGCAGCCCGGACCGTCTCGGCCTTCAGCCCCAGCATTTT CTSSPDRLGLQPQHF
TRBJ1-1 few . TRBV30 TGTGCCTGGACCCCGACAGGCCTAGGAGCTTTCTTT CAWTPTGLGAFF
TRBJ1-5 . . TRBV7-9 TGTGCCAGCAGCTTAGTGGGGGGCGGCAATCAGCCCCAGCATTTT CASSLVGGGNQPQHF
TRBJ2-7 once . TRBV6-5 TGTGCCAGCAGTAAGGGACCGAGCTACGAGCAGTACTTC CASSKGPSYEQYF
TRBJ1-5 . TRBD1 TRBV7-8 TGTGCCAGCAGCTCCAGCAGGGGGCCTTATAGCAATCAGCCCCAGCATTTT CASSSSRGPYSNQPQHF
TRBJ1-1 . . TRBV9 TGTGCCAGCAGCGTAGAAAGAGGGGGAGAAGCTTTCTTT CASSVERGGEAFF
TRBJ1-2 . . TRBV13 TGTGCCAGCAGCAGCAAACAGGGCCATGACGACTATGGCTACACCTTC CASSSKQGHDDYGYTF
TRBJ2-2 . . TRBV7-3 TGTGCCAGCAGCTTAAGCGGGGCTACACCCTTCGGGGAGCTGTTTTTT CASSLSGATPFGELFF
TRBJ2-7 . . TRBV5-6 TGTGCCAGCAGCTTAATGGCAGCCGTTACCTACGAGCAGTACTTC CASSLMAAVTYEQYF
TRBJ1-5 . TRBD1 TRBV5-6 TGTGCCAGCAGCAAGGGGGCTGGTCAGCCCCAGCATTTT CASSKGAGQPQHF
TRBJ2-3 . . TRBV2 TGTGCCAGCAGTTATGCCCGCCTTGGGGGGATCGTAGATACGCAGTATTTT CASSYARLGGIVDTQYF
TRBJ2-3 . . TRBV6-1 TGTGCCAGCAAACGACAGAGCACAGATACGCAGTATTTT CASKRQSTDTQYF
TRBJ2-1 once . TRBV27 TGTGCCAGCAGTCCCGGGTATGAGTGGTACAATGAGCAGTTCTTC CASSPGYEWYNEQFF
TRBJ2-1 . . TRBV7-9 TGTGCCAGCAGCTTATGGTACGAGCAGTTCTTC CASSLWYEQFF
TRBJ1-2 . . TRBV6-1 TGTGCCAGCAGTGTGGACGATCGAAACTATGGCTACACCTTC CASSVDDRNYGYTF
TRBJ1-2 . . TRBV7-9 TGTGCCAGCAGCTTAAGCGCCGTCACCTATGGCTACACCTTC CASSLSAVTYGYTF
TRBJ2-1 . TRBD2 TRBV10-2 TGCGCCAGCAGTAGAGCGGGGGGGCTGGTAAATGAGCAGTTCTTC CASSRAGGLVNEQFF
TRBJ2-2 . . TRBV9 TGTGCCAGCAGCCTAGTGGTGGACGGGGAGCTGTTTTTT CASSLVVDGELFF
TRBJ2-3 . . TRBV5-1 TGCGCCAGCAGCTTGGCTCAACTAGATACGCAGTATTTT CASSLAQLDTQYF
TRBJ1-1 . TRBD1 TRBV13 TGTGCCAGCAGCTTCTGGGGACAGGATGAAGCTTTCTTT CASSFWGQDEAFF
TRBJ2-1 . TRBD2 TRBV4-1 TGCGCCAGCAGCCAAGATATGGGACTAGCGGGAGCCAATGAGCAGTTCTTC CASSQDMGLAGANEQFF
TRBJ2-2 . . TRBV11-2 TGTGCCAGCAGCTTATCCCGCACCGGGGAGCTGTTTTTT CASSLSRTGELFF
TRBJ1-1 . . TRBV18 TGTGCCAGCTCATCTTACGAGGTGGGATCCGAAGCTTTCTTT CASSSYEVGSEAFF
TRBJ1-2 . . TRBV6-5 TGTGCCAGCAGTTACACAAACAGGGATCCGAGTGGCTACACCTTC CASSYTNRDPSGYTF
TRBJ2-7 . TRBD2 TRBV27 TGTGCCAGCAGTTTAGGGACTAGCGGGAGCACCTACGAGCAGTACTTC CASSLGTSGSTYEQYF
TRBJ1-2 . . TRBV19 TGTGCCAGTAGTAAAGCCCTCTATGGCTACACCTTC CASSKALYGYTF
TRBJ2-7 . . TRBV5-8 TGTGCCAGCAGCTCTCAACAGGGCTCCTACGAGCAGTACTTC CASSSQQGSYEQYF
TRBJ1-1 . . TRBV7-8 TGTGCCAGCAGCTTACAGGGGTACACTGAAGCTTTCTTT CASSLQGYTEAFF
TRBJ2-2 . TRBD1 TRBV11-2 TGTGCCAGCAGCTTAGGACAGGGGGTGGTCCCCGGGGAGCTGTTTTTT CASSLGQGVVPGELFF
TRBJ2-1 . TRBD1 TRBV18 TGTGCCAGCTCACCACTCAAGGGGGCCCTCAATGAGCAGTTCTTC CASSPLKGALNEQFF
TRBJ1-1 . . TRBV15 TGTGCCACCAGCAGAGGGAGGGTCTCTGAAGCTTTCTTT CATSRGRVSEAFF
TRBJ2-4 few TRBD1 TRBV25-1 TGTGCCAGCAGTGAGGACAGGGCGATAGCCAAAAACATTCAGTACTTC CASSEDRAIAKNIQYF
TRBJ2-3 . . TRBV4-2 TGTGCCAGCAGCCAAGATGGTGGGGCAGATACGCAGTATTTT CASSQDGGADTQYF